The 32 T cell receptor beta chains below were found in one sample sequenced in a study of T cells in Graves' hyperthyroidism and ophthalmopathy. Researchers amplified the TCR beta CDR3 regions from RNA transcripts. HTBI primers were the set used in a first-round RT-PCR of the TCR CDR3. MiXCR, applied by TCRdb to the multiplex PCR reads, yields one record per CDR3 protein. The sample lists about 610,000 distinct CDR3 sequences, over 12% occurring once. Sequenced: blood. These TCRs come from a woman aged 40 to 49 with Graves' ophthalmopathy.

This clonotype was found many times. A junction end diverges from the germline sequence, so it may reflect a read error. This sequence joins TRBV6-2 or TRBV6-3 and TRBJ2-7; D is possibly TRBD2 (6 bases). The CDR3 contains 10 residues. CDR1 is MNHEY, CDR2 SVGEGT, per germline. CDR3 sequence: CASRSGTFSF. In nucleotides, the CDR3 is TGTGCCAGCAGATCCGGGACTTTCTCCTTC.

This clonotype was seen more than once but under ten times. The V gene is TRBV20-1, the J gene TRBJ2-5; tentatively, D is TRBD1 (6 bases). The length of the CDR3 is 12 residues. V shed 5 bases and J shed 5 bases, with 12 bases lying between them. Germline values: CDR1 DFQATT, CDR2 SNEGSKA (reference sequence). The CDR3 DNA reads TGCAGTGCTGAGTTCAGGGGCGAGACCCAGTACTTC. Protein product: CSAEFRGETQYF.

This clonotype was picked up many times. V is TRBV28 and J is TRBJ1-1, with 9 bases aligning to TRBD1. V was clipped by 8 bases and J by 8 bases; unmatched bases: 9. This CDR3 has 13 amino acids. Germline values: CDR1 MDHEN, CDR2 SYDVKM. The CDR3 loop reads CASWDRVQAEAFF. CDR3 DNA sequence: TGTGCCAGCTGGGACAGGGTCCAGGCCGAAGCTTTCTTT.

This clonotype was seen ten or more times. The chain employs TRBV20-1 and TRBJ2-4; 8 bases agree with TRBD1. Germline CDR1 and CDR2: DFQATT and SNEGSKA (reference sequence). This CDR3 has 14 residues. With V trimmed by 1 base and J by 5 bases, 4 bases remained unmatched. Here the CDR3 DNA reads TGCAGTGCTAGAGCGGACAGGGTCGAAAACATTCAGTACTTC. Its translation is CSARADRVENIQYF.

Only a few counts were recorded for this clonotype. The chain joins TRBV27 to TRBJ1-1; tentatively, D is TRBD1 (5 bases). Germline lookup yields CDR1 MNHEY and CDR2 SMNVEV (reference sequence). CDR3 length: 12 residues. The germline V and J ends were trimmed by 3 bases and 10 bases, with 12 bases remaining between them. The CDR3 loop is CASSFLEGRAFF. In nucleotides, the CDR3 is TGTGCCAGCAGTTTTTTGGAGGGACGAGCTTTCTTT.

This clonotype was observed at least ten times. The rearrangement links TRBV7-9 to TRBJ2-5, with TRBD2 identical over 10 bases. The germline CDR1 and CDR2 sequences are SEHNR and FQNEAQ (reference sequence). The CDR3 is 16 residues long. V was clipped by 4 bases and J by 5 bases; unmatched bases: 10. The CDR3 loop reads CASSSQSSGSGETQYF. Written as DNA, the CDR3 is TGTGCCAGCAGCTCACAATCTAGCGGGAGTGGGGAGACCCAGTACTTC.

This clonotype was observed at least ten times. V usage is TRBV6-2 or TRBV6-3 and J usage is TRBJ2-5, with a weak D call TRBD2 (6 bases). The CDR3 runs to 16 residues. Germline values: CDR1 MNHEY, CDR2 SVGEGT. V lost 0 bases and J lost 2, with 13 bases in between. The DNA of the CDR3 is TGTGCCAGCAGTTACTCGGGGCTAGCGAGTCAAGAGACCCAGTACTTC. Protein product: CASSYSGLASQETQYF.

This clonotype was seen at least ten times. The chain combines TRBV2 with TRBJ2-2; the match to TRBD1 covers 9 bases. The germline CDR1 and CDR2 sequences are SNHLY and FYNNEI. CDR3 size: 15 residues. J lost 4 bases, V lost 7 bases, and 7 bases had no gene match. The CDR3 is CASIRDRGTTGELFF. CDR3 coding DNA: TGTGCCAGCATCAGAGACAGGGGGACCACCGGGGAGCTGTTTTTT.

Note on this clonotype: One base away lies a much larger clone, so this may be a sequencing read error. The chain has TRBV6-2 or TRBV6-3 and TRBJ2-7; 7 bases are shared with TRBD1. CDR1 and CDR2 from the germline V gene are MNHEY and SVGEGT. Unmatched junction bases numbered 8, after V lost 7 bases and J lost 5 bases. The CDR3 runs 13 residues. The CDR3 sequence: CASIATGTHEQYF. DNA for the CDR3: TGTGCCAGCATCGCGACAGGGACCCACGAGCAGTACTTC.

The rearrangement links TRBV11-2 to TRBJ2-7, with 12 bases fitting TRBD1. The CDR3 covers 16 residues. Germline V gene data show CDR1 as SGHAT and CDR2 as FQNNGV. J gave up 6 bases and V 5 bases, and 11 bases lay outside the gene matches. As DNA, the CDR3 is TGTGCCAGCAGCAACCCTGGGACAGGGGGCCAGGTCGAGCAGTACTTC. Amino acids: CASSNPGTGGQVEQYF.

The CDR3, as DNA: TGTGCCAGCACCCAAGTGGGGAGCTCCTACGAGCAGTACTTC. Its translation: CASTQVGSSYEQYF. The rearrangement joins TRBV28 to TRBJ2-7; maybe TRBD2 (5 bases). The CDR3 has 14 residues. Germline CDR1 reads MDHEN; CDR2 reads SYDVKM. V gave up 7 bases and J gave up 0 bases, with 13 bases separating them. The variable domain in full, completed from reference TRBV28 and TRBJ2-7, reads DVKVTQSSRYLVKRTGEKVFLECVQDMDHENMFWYRQDPGLGLRLIYFSYDVKMKEKGDIPEGYSVSREKKERFSLILESASTNQTSMYLCASTQVGSSYEQYFGPGTRLTVT.

This clonotype was seen repeatedly, ten times or more. The genes are TRBV11-1 and TRBJ2-2; 9 nucleotides match TRBD1. The CDR3 covers 18 residues. In germline, CDR1 is SGHAT, CDR2 FQDESV (reference sequence). With 5 bases clipped from V and 1 base from J, the junction kept 11 bases outside the gene matches. In DNA form, the CDR3 reads TGTGCCAGCAGCGGTGGGACAGGGAAAGCGGGGAACACCGGGGAGCTGTTTTTT. It is translated as CASSGGTGKAGNTGELFF.

The genes are TRBV20-1 and TRBJ1-5, with a tentative D call TRBD1 (6 bases). Germline V gives CDR1 DFQATT, CDR2 SNEGSKA (reference sequence). Trimming pared 6 bases from V and 3 bases from J, leaving 18 bases between. This CDR3 region has 15 residues. The chain's CDR3 is CSAQYRVLINQPQHF. The CDR3 DNA reads TGCAGTGCCCAGTACAGGGTTCTGATCAATCAGCCCCAGCATTTT.

This clonotype came up a few times. The chain has TRBV7-2 and TRBJ2-2, with D perhaps given as TRBD1 or TRBD2 (6 bases each). V was clipped by 4 bases and J by 6 bases, with 15 bases between them. Germline values: CDR1 SGHTA, CDR2 FQGNSA. The CDR3 has 15 amino acids. The CDR3: CASSWDGGGAGELFF. Written as DNA, the CDR3 is TGTGCCAGCAGCTGGGATGGGGGCGGGGCCGGGGAGCTGTTTTTT.

At least ten counts were recorded for this clonotype. The chain uses TRBV7-8 and TRBJ1-1; tentative D call: TRBD1 (5 bases). The ends were cut back, 5 bases at V and 9 bases at J, with 19 bases in the middle. Germline V gene data show CDR1 as SGHVS and CDR2 as FQNEAQ. CDR3 length: 14 amino acids. DNA for the CDR3: TGTGCCAGCAGCCGGGGCTTAATGGTGGTGCAAGCTTTCTTT. It codes for CASSRGLMVVQAFF.

V and J are TRBV3-1 and TRBJ2-5, with a possible D match to TRBD2 (6 bases). Germline V gene lookup returns CDR1 LGHDT and CDR2 YNNKEL (reference sequence). V shed 6 bases and J shed 4 bases, with 12 bases lying between them. The length of the CDR3 is 13 residues. CDR3 amino acids: CASRGGGRETQYF. The CDR3 DNA sequence: TGTGCCAGCAGGGGAGGAGGCCGAGAGACCCAGTACTTC.

This clonotype came up many times. The V call is TRBV6-1, the J call TRBJ2-7, with a possible D match to TRBD2 (5 bases). Between the trimmed V and J ends, which lost 2 bases and 4 bases, there was a span of 12 bases. The germline V gene has CDR1 MNHNS and CDR2 SASEGT. The CDR3 length is 14 residues. The CDR3 sequence is CASSESGREYEQYF. The CDR3 nucleotides read TGTGCCAGCAGTGAATCGGGGAGAGAATACGAGCAGTACTTC.

Ten or more counts support this clonotype. This sequence joins TRBV11-2 and TRBJ2-5, with 11 bases fitting TRBD2. The CDR3 sequence is 17 residues long. The germline CDR1 and CDR2 sequences are SGHAT and FQNNGV. V shed 3 bases, J shed 1 base, and the junction held 7 bases outside the gene matches. The CDR3 DNA sequence: TGTGCCAGCAGCTTGAGGGGACTAGCGGAGTTCCAAGAGACCCAGTACTTC. The encoded protein is CASSLRGLAEFQETQYF.

V gene TRBV29-1 combines with J gene TRBJ2-7; D remains unclear. Germline lookup yields CDR1 SQVTM and CDR2 ANQGSEA. CDR3 length equals 12 residues. Trimming left V 2 bases short and J 2 bases short, with 7 bases between. CDR3 region: CSVELQTYEQYF. The DNA of the CDR3 is TGCAGCGTTGAATTACAGACCTACGAGCAGTACTTC.

In its sample, this clonotype was seen a few times. The gene calls are TRBV19 and TRBJ1-6; 7 nucleotides agree with TRBD1. Germline V gene lookup returns CDR1 LNHDA and CDR2 SQIVND (reference sequence). With 6 bases clipped from V and 6 bases from J, the junction kept 11 bases outside the gene matches. The CDR3 totals 16 residues. The CDR3 is CASSVEEGASNSPLHF. The CDR3 DNA follows: TGTGCCAGTAGCGTCGAGGAGGGGGCTTCTAATTCACCCCTCCACTTT.

This clonotype occurred many times. The rearrangement links TRBV28 to TRBJ1-1, with unresolved D. Germline loops: CDR1 MDHEN, CDR2 SYDVKM. The CDR3 contains 15 residues. The V and J ends lost 5 bases and 2 bases respectively, with 15 bases between them. CDR3 residues: CASSLPQFPNTEAFF. The CDR3 nucleotides are TGTGCCAGCAGTCTCCCACAGTTCCCCAACACTGAAGCTTTCTTT.

The genes are TRBV13 and TRBJ2-5; TRBD2 matches at 14 bases. The junction had 14 bases not matched to a gene; V was cut back by 6 bases and J by 5 bases. The CDR3 contains 18 residues. Germline loops: CDR1 PRHDT, CDR2 FYEKMQ (reference sequence). The CDR3 protein is CASRPGLAGAGGAETQYF. The CDR3 DNA follows: TGTGCCAGCAGACCGGGACTAGCGGGAGCGGGAGGCGCGGAGACCCAGTACTTC.

This clonotype was recorded many times. The rearrangement joins TRBV12-5 to TRBJ2-5, with 7 bases that match TRBD1. Germline V gives CDR1 LGHNT, CDR2 FRNRAP. Germline trimming cut 6 bases from V and 0 bases from J; bases unmatched to any gene: 7. This CDR3 contains 15 residues. CDR3 sequence: CASGVGGPYQETQYF. CDR3 bases: TGTGCTAGTGGGGTAGGGGGCCCGTACCAAGAGACCCAGTACTTC.

The chain joins TRBV3-1 to TRBJ1-1, with a possible D match to TRBD1 (5 bases). The V end lost 4 bases, the J end lost 0 bases, and 15 bases lay between the germline ends. Per the germline V gene, CDR1 is LGHDT and CDR2 is YNNKEL (reference sequence). The CDR3 contains 16 residues. The chain's CDR3 is CASSRGGGVMNTEAFF. The CDR3 nucleotides are TGTGCCAGCAGCCGGGGGGGAGGGGTCATGAACACTGAAGCTTTCTTT.

This clonotype was detected many times. This chain links TRBV19 with TRBJ1-1; TRBD1 might be the D (6 bases). CDR3 length: 18 residues. The germline V gene encodes CDR1 LNHDA and CDR2 SQIVND (reference sequence). Trimming removed 4 bases from V and 1 base from J, with 22 bases in between. The CDR3 bases are TGTGCCAGTAGTACAAGCCCAGGGGCGACGGAAAGGAACACTGAAGCTTTCTTT. This translates into CASSTSPGATERNTEAFF.

This clonotype was detected many times. The chain employs TRBV12-3 or TRBV12-4 and TRBJ1-5, with unresolved D. Trimming shortened V by 6 bases and J by 0 bases, and 9 bases separated the two germline ends. The CDR3 contains 14 residues. The CDR3: CASSTDNSNQPQHF. For the CDR3, the DNA is TGTGCCAGCAGCACCGACAATAGCAATCAGCCCCAGCATTTT.

V is TRBV6-1 and J is TRBJ1-2; D might be TRBD1 (5 bases). The germline V gene has CDR1 MNHNS and CDR2 SASEGT. V was clipped by 1 base and J by 7 bases, with 10 bases between them. The CDR3 covers 13 residues. CDR3 loop: CASSEGVGGGYTF. In DNA form, the CDR3 reads TGTGCCAGCAGTGAAGGGGTCGGGGGTGGCTACACCTTC.

This clonotype was seen repeatedly, ten times or more. CDR3 sequence: CASSWTSGSEEQYF. CDR3 nucleotide sequence: TGTGCCAGCAGTTGGACTAGCGGGAGTGAAGAGCAGTACTTC. The rearrangement joins TRBV28 to TRBJ2-7, with 13 bases lining up with TRBD2. J was trimmed by 7 bases and V by 4 bases; bases with no gene match: 4. The CDR3 spans 14 residues. The germline V gene encodes CDR1 MDHEN and CDR2 SYDVKM.

This clonotype showed up many times. This chain uses TRBV30 with TRBJ1-3; weak D call: TRBD1 (5 bases). Trimming removed 2 bases from V and 3 bases from J, with 8 bases in between. CDR1 is GTSNPN and CDR2 is SVGIG in the germline V gene (reference sequence). This CDR3 has 13 amino acids. The chain's CDR3 is CAWSRGVGNTIYF. Written as DNA, the CDR3 is TGTGCCTGGAGTCGGGGGGTTGGAAACACCATATATTTT.

This clonotype was observed at least ten times. This chain connects TRBV30 to TRBJ1-5, with 9 bases identical to TRBD1. Losses at the gene ends were 1 base for V and 6 bases for J; bases not matched to a gene: 4. CDR3 size: 14 residues. Germline CDR1 reads GTSNPN; CDR2 reads SVGIG (reference sequence). The CDR3 DNA is TGTGCCTGGAGTGATGGGACAGGGCCTCAGCCCCAGCATTTT. Residues: CAWSDGTGPQPQHF.

This clonotype was counted many times. This rearrangement joins TRBV6-2 or TRBV6-3 to TRBJ2-7; D is perhaps TRBD2 (5 bases). Trimming removed 6 bases at V and 0 bases at J, with 18 bases between. CDR1 MNHEY and CDR2 SVGEGT come from the germline V gene. The CDR3 extends over 16 amino acids. The CDR3 region has the DNA TGTGCCAGCAGCCGAACCCCAGGACTCAGCTCCTACGAGCAGTACTTC. This codes for CASSRTPGLSSYEQYF.

In this sample, this clonotype turned up many times. V gene TRBV28 combines with J gene TRBJ2-7; D may match TRBD1 or TRBD2 (6 bases each). The CDR3 is 14 amino acids. V was shortened by 3 bases and J by 4 bases, with 13 bases between the two germline ends. CDR1 and CDR2 (germline): MDHEN, SYDVKM. The CDR3 reads CASSFGGAKYEQYF. In DNA form, the CDR3 reads TGTGCCAGCAGTTTCGGGGGCGCAAAGTACGAGCAGTACTTC.